The 22 T cell receptor beta chains below all came from one sample that was sequenced in a study of human T cells and chemical hapten exposure. TCRdb used MiXCR to reprocess the RACE reads, holding one entry per CDR3 protein. The table records approximately 60,000 distinct CDR3 sequences, 9.3% of them present only once. The time point was: patch test 1, 2 weeks after DPC sensitization. Treatment here: therapeutic diphenylcyclopropenone sensitization with weekly scalp DPC. The starting material was whole blood, obtained in connection with sensitization to the hapten diphenylcyclopropenone (DPC). The receptor set was obtained from a woman aged 40 to 50 with alopecia areata. Some clones in this sample may be carry-over from other donors' samples.

This clonotype was recorded a few times. The chain uses TRBV12-3 or TRBV12-4 and TRBJ2-1; 14 bases align to TRBD2. The CDR3 runs to 15 residues. Trimming cost V 0 bases and J 10 bases; bases outside gene matches: 2. The CDR3 sequence: CASSLAGLAGEEQFF. CDR3 coding DNA: TGTGCCAGCAGTTTAGCGGGACTAGCGGGGGAAGAGCAGTTCTTC.

The table lists this clonotype with many counts. CDR3 sequence: CASSQVGAGNTIYF. Written as DNA, the CDR3 is TGCGCCAGCAGCCAAGTAGGGGCCGGAAACACCATATATTTT. This rearrangement joins TRBV4-1 to TRBJ1-3; D might be TRBD1 (5 bases). V lost 1 base to trimming and J lost 4 bases, with 8 bases between them. The CDR3 contains 14 residues. CDR1 is MGHRA and CDR2 is YSYEKL in the germline V gene.

This clonotype was picked up many times. This sequence joins TRBV5-4 and TRBJ1-6, with a weak D call TRBD1 (6 bases). CDR3 size: 16 residues. V was trimmed by 0 bases and J by 5 bases, leaving 12 bases between them. CDR1 and CDR2 (germline): SGHNT, YYREEE (reference sequence). The CDR3 loop is CASSLGYQGHNSPLHF. CDR3 nucleotides: TGTGCCAGCAGCTTGGGATATCAGGGGCATAATTCACCCCTCCACTTT.

This clonotype was seen ten or more times. V usage is TRBV6-2 or TRBV6-3 and J usage is TRBJ1-6, with TRBD1 identical over 8 bases. Unmatched junction bases numbered 7, after V lost 2 bases and J lost 10 bases. Per germline, CDR1 MNHEY and CDR2 SVGEGT. This CDR3 region has 15 residues. The chain's CDR3 is CASSYTPDRDSPLHF. The DNA of the CDR3 is TGTGCCAGCAGTTACACCCCGGACAGGGACTCACCCCTCCACTTT.

This clonotype has more than one count but fewer than ten. This chain uses TRBV3-1 with TRBJ2-1; D is undetermined. This CDR3 region has 15 residues. V was pared by 3 bases and J by 2 bases, with 11 bases between. Germline V lookup: CDR1 LGHDT, CDR2 YNNKEL (reference sequence). CDR3 nucleotide sequence: TGTGCCAGCAGCCAGACCCTTGGCACCTACAATGAGCAGTTCTTC. This codes for CASSQTLGTYNEQFF.

The J gene is TRBJ2-7, the V gene TRBV11-1; D call uncertain. With 0 bases removed from V and 5 bases from J, the gap between germline ends came to 5 bases. Germline V gene sequence: CDR1 SGHAT, CDR2 FQDESV (reference sequence). This CDR3 is built from 12 residues. The chain's CDR3 is CASSLARNEQYF. The CDR3 DNA is TGTGCCAGCAGCTTAGCGAGAAACGAGCAGTACTTC. The full variable domain, its missing parts supplied by reference TRBV11-1 and TRBJ2-7, is EAEVAQSPRYKITEKSQAVAFWCDPISGHATLYWYRQILGQGPELLVQFQDESVVDDSQLPKDRFSAERLKGVDSTLKIQPAELGDSAMYLCASSLARNEQYFGPGTRLTVT.

This clonotype was observed many times. This CDR3 is CASSVDSHSTDTQYF. DNA for the CDR3: TGTGCCAGCAGCGTTGACAGCCATAGCACAGATACGCAGTATTTT. The J gene is TRBJ2-3, the V gene TRBV9; perhaps TRBD1 as D (5 bases). Germline-derived CDR1 and CDR2 are SGDLS and YYNGEE. The length of the CDR3 is 15 residues. V was clipped by 2 bases and J by 0 bases, with 10 bases between them.

Only a few counts were recorded for this clonotype. V usage is TRBV21-1 and J usage is TRBJ1-6; TRBD1, as called in the table, went unchecked against the DNA. TRBV21-1 corresponds to a pseudogene. This CDR3 has 17 residues. DNA for the CDR3: TGTGCCAGCAGCAAACGCCCCCAGAGCTCCTATAATTCACCCCTCCACTTT. Protein: CASSKRPQSSYNSPLHF.

This clonotype was counted at least ten times. V usage is TRBV20-1 and J usage is TRBJ2-7; 8 positions agree with TRBD2. This CDR3 is 13 amino acids long. From germline, CDR1 is DFQATT and CDR2 SNEGSKA (reference sequence). V lost 5 bases to trimming and J lost 5 bases; unmatched junction nucleotides: 8. In DNA, the CDR3 is TGCAGTGCTTTCCGGGGGGGCTCTAACGAGCAGTACTTC. It is translated as CSAFRGGSNEQYF.

The sample holds many counts of this clonotype. The chain has TRBV18 and TRBJ2-1, with 9 bases lining up with TRBD2. The V and J ends lost 0 bases and 2 bases, in that order; junction bases with no gene match: 2. This CDR3 is built from 16 residues. Germline V lookup: CDR1 KGHSH, CDR2 LQKENI. CDR3 protein: CASSPPRGGAYNEQFF. CDR3 in DNA: TGTGCCAGCTCACCACCCCGCGGGGGGGCCTACAATGAGCAGTTCTTC.

The chain recombines TRBV7-2 with TRBJ2-7; no clear D gene. CDR3 size: 14 residues. CDR1 SGHTA and CDR2 FQGNSA come from the germline V gene. V was cut by 5 bases and J by 2 bases, with 13 bases left in between. This CDR3 is CASSRIRTAYEQYF. CDR3 bases: TGTGCCAGCAGCCGCATAAGAACGGCCTACGAGCAGTACTTC. Variable domain in full (rest from reference TRBV7-2 and TRBJ2-7): GAGVSQSPSNKVTEKGKDVELRCDPISGHTALYWYRQSLGQGLEFLIYFQGNSAPDKSGLPSDRFSAERTGGSVSTLTIQRTQQEDSAVYLCASSRIRTAYEQYFGPGTRLTVT.

This clonotype was observed at least ten times. The chain employs TRBV5-1 and TRBJ2-1; unclear D gene. Looked up from germline, CDR1 is SGHRS and CDR2 is YFSETQ. The CDR3 spans 14 residues. V shed 4 bases and J shed 3 bases, with 11 bases lying between them. CDR3 in amino acids: CASSPGRYYNEQFF. DNA for the CDR3: TGCGCCAGCAGCCCTGGACGGTACTACAATGAGCAGTTCTTC.

This clonotype was picked up many times. The chain couples TRBV6-4 to TRBJ2-3, with 7 bases identical to TRBD2. The CDR3 contains 17 residues. Trimming cost V 3 bases and J 1 base; bases outside gene matches: 10. CDR1 and CDR2 from the germline V gene are MRHNA and SNTAGT. The CDR3 is CASSELWGSGGTDTQYF. In nucleotides, the CDR3 is TGTGCCAGCAGTGAACTTTGGGGGAGCGGGGGCACAGATACGCAGTATTTT.

The table lists this clonotype with many counts. This rearrangement joins TRBV7-3 to TRBJ2-2; D may correspond to TRBD1 or TRBD2 (5 bases each). The CDR3 spans 13 residues. Per the germline V gene, CDR1 is SGHTA and CDR2 is FQGTGA. Trimming took off 2 bases at V and 5 bases at J, with 6 bases between the two ends. CDR3 nucleotides: TGTGCCAGCAGCTTAGAGGGGACCGGGGAGCTGTTTTTT. This gives the protein CASSLEGTGELFF.

This clonotype was seen at least ten times. The CDR3 region has the DNA TGTGCCAGCAGCCCTATTAGCGGTTACGAGCAGTACTTC. Protein product: CASSPISGYEQYF. The rearrangement links TRBV7-6 to TRBJ2-7; maybe TRBD2 (6 bases). The V gene's germline CDR1 is SGHVS and CDR2 FNYEAQ. The CDR3 length is 13 residues. V lost 5 bases and J lost 4, with 12 bases in between. The complete variable domain, with remaining parts taken from reference TRBV7-6 and TRBJ2-7, reads GAGVSQSPRYKVTKRGQDVALRCDPISGHVSLYWYRQALGQGPEFLTYFNYEAQQDKSGLPNDRFSAERPEGSISTLTIQRTEQRDSAMYRCASSPISGYEQYFGPGTRLTVT.

This clonotype came up many times. V and J are TRBV20-1 and TRBJ2-1; 9 positions match TRBD2. Per germline, CDR1 DFQATT and CDR2 SNEGSKA (reference sequence). V lost 6 bases and J lost 8; bases outside the gene matches: 5. The CDR3 loop spans 12 amino acids. The CDR3 DNA follows: TGCAGTGCCCGGCGGGGGGGCGATGAGCAGTTCTTC. This encodes CSARRGGDEQFF.

At least ten counts were recorded for this clonotype. V is TRBV27 and J is TRBJ2-2; a weak D match, TRBD2 (5 bases). The CDR3 is made up of 14 amino acids. The germline CDR1 and CDR2 sequences are MNHEY and SMNVEV (reference sequence). The V and J ends lost 5 bases and 1 base respectively, with 8 bases between them. Written as DNA, the CDR3 is TGTGCCAGCAGTATCGGGGAGAACACCGGGGAGCTGTTTTTT. Amino acids: CASSIGENTGELFF.

Many counts were recorded for this clonotype. This chain links TRBV20-1 with TRBJ2-5, with D perhaps assigned TRBD1 or TRBD2 (6 bases each). This CDR3 has 13 amino acids. V lost 5 bases, J lost 5 bases, and 15 bases lay in between. The germline gives CDR1 DFQATT, CDR2 SNEGSKA (reference sequence). DNA of the CDR3: TGCAGTGCTCTCTTGGGGGGCAGGGAGACCCAGTACTTC. Protein sequence: CSALLGGRETQYF.

This clonotype was detected many times. This sequence joins TRBV5-4 and TRBJ2-2, with TRBD1 identical over 9 bases. Trimming at V came to 4 bases and at J to 7 bases, leaving 8 bases not matched to a gene. The length of the CDR3 is 15 residues. In germline, CDR1 is SGHNT, CDR2 YYREEE (reference sequence). In DNA, the CDR3 is TGTGCCAGCAGCCTAGGGACAGGGACAGGCGGGGAGCTGTTTTTT. The encoded protein is CASSLGTGTGGELFF.

This clonotype occurred a few times. The chain links TRBV4-2 to TRBJ1-1; D gene unclear. The V end lost 4 bases, the J end lost 11 bases, and 5 bases lay between the germline ends. The V gene's germline CDR1 is LGHNA and CDR2 YNFKEQ. CDR3 length equals 9 residues. CDR3: CASSLTAFF. The CDR3 DNA is TGTGCCAGCAGCCTAACGGCTTTCTTT.

Only one count was recorded for this clonotype. V usage is TRBV7-2 and J usage is TRBJ2-3, with D possibly being TRBD1 (6 bases). Germline assignment: CDR1 SGHTA and CDR2 FQGNSA. Trimming pared 0 bases from V and 4 bases from J, leaving 11 bases between. The CDR3 extends over 15 amino acids. CDR3 nucleotide sequence: TGTGCCAGCAGCTTAGCGGGGGCAGGGTCAGATACGCAGTATTTT. This codes for CASSLAGAGSDTQYF. The variable domain in full, with the rest retrieved from reference TRBV7-2 and TRBJ2-3, is GAGVSQSPSNKVTEKGKDVELRCDPISGHTALYWYRQSLGQGLEFLIYFQGNSAPDKSGLPSDRFSAERTGGSVSTLTIQRTQQEDSAVYLCASSLAGAGSDTQYFGPGTRLTVL.

This chain links TRBV28 with TRBJ2-4; D unresolved. Per the germline V gene, CDR1 is MDHEN and CDR2 is SYDVKM. Trimming cost V 6 bases and J 8 bases, with 20 bases left between them. The CDR3 covers 15 residues. CDR3 sequence: CASSPRLRAGDIQYF. CDR3 sequence (DNA): TGTGCCAGCAGCCCCCGGCTGCGAGCAGGTGACATTCAGTACTTC.